Below are 3 T cell receptor beta chains sequenced from a single sample in a study of blood T cell repertoires in COVID-19. The assay was immunoSEQ multiplex PCR, and TCRdb's table has in-frame clones only and misses some. The sample records roughly 60,000 clones, 65% to 85% being singletons. The source material was peripheral blood. Receptors were obtained from an elderly man with COVID-19, enrolled during active disease.

This chain links TRBV3-1 (or the pseudogene TRBV3-2) with TRBJ1-2; D is possibly TRBD1 (6 bases). Germline lookup yields CDR1 LGHDT and CDR2 YNNKEL (reference sequence). The CDR3 runs 14 residues. The V end lost 1 base, the J end lost 7 bases, and 13 bases lay between the germline ends. The CDR3 DNA is TGTGCCAGCAGCCAAGTTGCAGGGGCGGGTGGCTACACCTTC. It specifies CASSQVAGAGGYTF.

This sequence joins TRBV4-1 and TRBJ1-4, with a possible D match to TRBD1 (5 bases). The CDR3 has 17 residues. Germline V gene data show CDR1 as MGHRA and CDR2 as YSYEKL. The V end lost 0 bases, the J end lost 2 bases, and 13 bases lay between the germline ends. Written as DNA, the CDR3 is TGCGCCAGCAGCCAAGATCTCAGGGTAACCACTAATGAAAAACTGTTTTTT. Translating gives CASSQDLRVTTNEKLFF.

Only a few counts were recorded for this clone. V is TRBV7-2 and J is TRBJ1-1; maybe TRBD1 (5 bases). Germline V CDR1 and CDR2: SGHTA, FQGNSA. The germline V and J ends were trimmed by 4 bases and 0 bases, with 12 bases remaining between them. There are 15 residues in the CDR3. DNA of the CDR3: TGTGCCAGCAGCTCCTACCTACAGGTGAACACTGAAGCTTTCTTT. It codes for CASSSYLQVNTEAFF. Full variable domain (remainder filled in from reference TRBV7-2 and TRBJ1-1): GAGVSQSPSNKVTEKGKDVELRCDPISGHTALYWYRQSLGQGLEFLIYFQGNSAPDKSGLPSDRFSAERTGGSVSTLTIQRTQQEDSAVYLCASSSYLQVNTEAFFGQGTRLTVV.